Given below is one T cell receptor beta chain in context. The sample originates from a study of blood T cell repertoires in COVID-19. CDR1 is SGHAT and CDR2 is FQNNGV in the germline V gene. With 2 bases removed from V and 5 bases from J, the gap between germline ends came to 7 bases. This CDR3 is built from 14 residues. Clones were sequenced by immunoSEQ multiplex PCR, and TCRdb holds only the in-frame ones, with some missing. Among some 120,000 clones listed, about nine tenths were seen once. Sequencing input: peripheral blood. The TCR comes from a human donor with active COVID-19. The donor label of this sample is uncertain. This chain uses TRBV11-2 with TRBJ1-6; a possible D gene is TRBD1 (5 bases). The CDR3 bases are TGTGCCAGCAGCTTAAGGGGAAATAATTCACCCCTCCACTTT. The encoded protein is CASSLRGNNSPLHF.